Detailed here is one T cell receptor beta chain. This clone is a singleton in its sample. Its antigen is still unknown. It has no much larger one-base neighbor in the sample; base qualities were not kept. Each collaborating institution followed its own protocols to collect whole blood in K2EDTA tubes. Collaborator samples were shipped for TCRbeta analysis as frozen whole blood, isolated PBMCs, or DNA extracted from either sample type. V was cut back by 5 bases and J by 7 bases, leaving a gap of 21 bases between them. From its cysteine to its phenylalanine, the CDR3 spans 16 amino acids. Of the read, only the CDR3 DNA is kept; its 48 bases are in frame from base 1. The germline V gene (reference sequence) yields LGHDT for CDR1 and YNNKEL for CDR2. This sample was included in a study of blood T cell repertoires in COVID-19 (dated by TCRdb to 2018 to 2021). The study in broad terms: Samples covering the acute and convalescent phases of COVID-19 were provided by collaborators in the United States, Italy and Spain. Samples came from the ongoing ImmuneRACE study (first 160 participants) plus 1,254 subjects from 6 global collaborators. The sample metadata nearly always contained a de-identified subject ID, COVID-19 status, age in years and sex. Deeply sampled blood TCRbeta repertoires from subjects exposed to, actively infected with, or recovered from COVID-19 were included in the dataset. A freely available public database, intended as a resource for researchers studying the immune response to SARS-CoV-2, is where the repertoires were released. Where HLA class I and class II types were available, the types were taken from metadata supplied by the sample provider, not from assay-based typing. The prospective study material was composed of cDNA or gDNA derived from T cells, B-cell-depleted T cells, or PBMCs.

TCRbeta CDR3 regions were amplified from genomic DNA using the immunoSEQ Assay, a bias-controlled multiplex PCR. Per the original workflow: The number of nucleated cells in each sample was estimated from the amplification of reference gene primers within the assay. To quantify the absolute abundance of each unique TCRbeta CDR3 rearrangement, sequence reads were collapsed and filtered. Productive Simpson clonality was computed per sample as the square root of Simpson's diversity index over productive rearrangements. TCRdb took this table from immuneACCESS and kept in-frame rearrangements with V and J called. Such tables lack part of the clones; where checked against another copy, unresolved V genes explain under half of the gap, and the rest is unexplained. V and J calls and clone size follow that table, whereas D and trimming were derived from the DNA. This sample comprises a few hundred thousand clones, roughly 83% of them detected only once. Together, the top ten hold roughly 9.8% of the sample.

The research as a whole found: Clinical and demographic metadata were provided uncurated, with the amount varying by source and participant.

Input material: peripheral blood. Here the chain combines TRBV3-1 (or the pseudogene TRBV3-2) and TRBJ2-1; matching of 5 bases hints at TRBD2 as the D gene. This TCR was sampled from a man older than 75 with acute or convalescent COVID-19. The sequenced DNA is TGTGCCAGCAGCTCCTCTCGGACTGCATCAGGTAATGAGCAGTTCTTC. Its product reads: CASSSSRTASGNEQFF.